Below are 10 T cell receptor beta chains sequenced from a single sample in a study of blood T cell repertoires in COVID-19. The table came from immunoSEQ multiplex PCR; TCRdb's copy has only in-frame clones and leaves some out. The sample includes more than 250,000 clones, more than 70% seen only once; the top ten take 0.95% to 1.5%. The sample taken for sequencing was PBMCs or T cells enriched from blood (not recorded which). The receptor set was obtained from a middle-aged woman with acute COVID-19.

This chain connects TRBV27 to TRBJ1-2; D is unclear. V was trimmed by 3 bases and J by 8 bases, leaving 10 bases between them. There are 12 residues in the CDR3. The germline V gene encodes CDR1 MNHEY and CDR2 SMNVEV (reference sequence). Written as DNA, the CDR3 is TGTGCCAGCAGTTTGGCAGGAGGGGGCTACACCTTC. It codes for CASSLAGGGYTF.

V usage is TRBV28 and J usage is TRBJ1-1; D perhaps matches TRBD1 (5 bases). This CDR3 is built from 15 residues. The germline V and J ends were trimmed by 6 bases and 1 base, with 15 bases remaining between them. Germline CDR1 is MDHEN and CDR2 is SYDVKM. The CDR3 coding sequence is TGTGCCAGCAGCACGGGGGGGTACCCGAACACTGAAGCTTTCTTT. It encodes CASSTGGYPNTEAFF.

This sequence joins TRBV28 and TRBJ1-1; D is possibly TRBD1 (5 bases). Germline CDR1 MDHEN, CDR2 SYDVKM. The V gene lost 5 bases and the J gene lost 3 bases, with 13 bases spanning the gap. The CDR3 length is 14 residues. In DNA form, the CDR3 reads TGTGCCAGCAGTCCCCCCTCAGGGTACACTGAAGCTTTCTTT. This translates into CASSPPSGYTEAFF.

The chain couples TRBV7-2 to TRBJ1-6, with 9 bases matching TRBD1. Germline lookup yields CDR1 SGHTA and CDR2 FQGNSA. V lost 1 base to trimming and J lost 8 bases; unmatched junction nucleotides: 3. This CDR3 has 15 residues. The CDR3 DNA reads TGTGCCAGCAGCTTAGGGGACAGGGATCATTCACCCCTCCACTTT. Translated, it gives CASSLGDRDHSPLHF.

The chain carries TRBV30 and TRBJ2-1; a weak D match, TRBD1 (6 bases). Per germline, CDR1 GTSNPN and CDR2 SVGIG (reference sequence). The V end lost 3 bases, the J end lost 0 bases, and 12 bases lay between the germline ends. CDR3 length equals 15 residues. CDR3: CAWRVTGSSYNEQFF. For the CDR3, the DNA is TGTGCCTGGAGAGTCACAGGGAGCTCCTACAATGAGCAGTTCTTC.

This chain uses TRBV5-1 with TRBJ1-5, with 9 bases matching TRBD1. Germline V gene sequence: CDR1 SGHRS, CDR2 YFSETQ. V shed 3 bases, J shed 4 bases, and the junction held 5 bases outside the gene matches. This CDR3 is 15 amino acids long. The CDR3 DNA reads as TGCGCCAGCAGCTACTGGACAGGGGAAAATCAGCCCCAGCATTTT. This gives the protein CASSYWTGENQPQHF.

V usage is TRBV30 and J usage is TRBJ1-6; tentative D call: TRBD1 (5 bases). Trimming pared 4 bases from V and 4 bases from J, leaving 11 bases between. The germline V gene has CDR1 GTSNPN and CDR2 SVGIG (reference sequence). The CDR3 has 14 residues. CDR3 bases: TGTGCCTGGACCCTGGGGCCTTATAATTCACCCCTCCACTTT. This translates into CAWTLGPYNSPLHF.

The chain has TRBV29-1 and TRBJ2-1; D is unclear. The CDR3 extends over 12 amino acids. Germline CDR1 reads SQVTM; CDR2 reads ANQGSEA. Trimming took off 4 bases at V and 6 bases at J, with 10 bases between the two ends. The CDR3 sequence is CSVGGFFNEQFF. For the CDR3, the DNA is TGCAGCGTTGGCGGCTTTTTCAATGAGCAGTTCTTC.

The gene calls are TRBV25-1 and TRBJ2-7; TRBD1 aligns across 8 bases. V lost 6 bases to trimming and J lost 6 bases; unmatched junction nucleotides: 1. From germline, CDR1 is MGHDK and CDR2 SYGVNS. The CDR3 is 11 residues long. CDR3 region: CASSRGREQYF. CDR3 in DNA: TGTGCCAGCAGCAGGGGGCGCGAGCAGTACTTC.

The CDR3 DNA sequence: TGTGCCACCAGTCCTGGACGGGACAGGGGTGCCTACACCTTC. Amino acids: CATSPGRDRGAYTF. The rearrangement links TRBV24-1 to TRBJ1-2; 10 nucleotides align to TRBD1. Trimming at V came to 6 bases and at J to 10 bases, leaving 10 bases not matched to a gene. The CDR3 length is 14 residues. Germline CDR1 is KGHDR and CDR2 is SFDVKD.